This paragraph covers one T cell receptor beta chain sequence. V lost 10 bases and J lost 6; bases outside the gene matches: 18. Germline CDR1 and CDR2: WNHNN and SYGVQD (reference sequence). This CDR3 comprises 16 residues. The sample comes from a study of PD-1 blockade in classical Hodgkin lymphoma. Using immunoSEQ multiplex PCR, the repertoire was profiled, and TCRdb retains in-frame clones only, with some absent. The sample holds tens of thousands of clones, roughly 90% seen once. Brentuximab vedotin exposure varied, and every patient relapsed after autologous stem cell transplantation. The sequences come from peripheral blood mononuclear cells (PBMCs), collected at baseline. The gene calls are TRBV10-1 and TRBJ2-3, with 8 bases matching TRBD1. The sequence came from a human donor with classical Hodgkin lymphoma. The CDR3 region has the DNA TGCGCCACCAGCCCTCCTGCAGGGGGCGAGGGGGATACGCAGTATTTT. Translation gives CATSPPAGGEGDTQYF.